This T cell receptor (beta chain) was captured by sequencing in a study of vaccination and CD4 T cells after COVID-19. Background on the study: Convalescent individuals numbered four females and six males, two being Hispanic. Stimulation of cells relied on overlapping spike peptides derived from SARS-CoV-2, HCoV-NL63, HCoV-OC43 and HCoV-229E.

CDR1 is LGHNA, CDR2 YNFKEQ, per germline. V was pared by 3 bases and J by 6 bases, with 7 bases of the junction left unmatched. This CDR3 region has 14 residues. Cultured CD4+ T cells had their DNA profiled by the Oncomine TCR Beta short-read assay. From cultured CD4+ T cells, genomic DNA was extracted. From the PCR reads, TCRdb called clonotypes with MiXCR, one entry per CDR3 protein. The sample lists some 7,600 distinct CDR3 sequences, 25% to 40% occurring once. The treatment was: approximately 10-day PBMC culture with coronavirus spike peptide pools or control peptides (ViraFEST assay). CD4+ T cells of the unexposed donor were collected before the COVID-19 pandemic (2011-2018). Peptide pools at roughly 10 ug/ml stimulated 2 million or so PBMCs per well with about 9.1 IU/ml IL-2. For this clonotype: As yet, its antigen is unknown.

This chain connects TRBV4-2 to TRBJ2-5; 7 nucleotides match TRBD1. What was sequenced was CD4+ T cells from blood, cultured in vitro. The source of this sequence is a human donor in good health. For the CDR3, the DNA is TGTGCCAGCAGCCAGGAGGACAGGCCCCAGACCCAGTACTTC. This translates into CASSQEDRPQTQYF.